This T cell receptor beta chain was documented in a study of human thymus T cells. Study-level results: Apparent bias marked the V and J gene usage of thymic and blood repertoires.

The germline CDR1 and CDR2 sequences are LGHNA and YSLEER. The V gene lost 0 bases and the J gene lost 6 bases, with 14 bases spanning the gap. The CDR3 is made up of 15 amino acids. Having corrective surgery for congenital heart defects, healthy Finnish infants were the ones who donated. Half of the eight donors gave about 0.45-1 mL blood during surgery. All available leukocytes, rather than a set cell count, yielded the blood DNA. As for this clone: Its antigen remains unidentified.

The table came from immunoSEQ multiplex PCR; TCRdb's copy has only in-frame clones and leaves some out. The repertoire holds tens of thousands of clones, with 94% as singletons. The specimen sequenced was blood. The receptor was isolated from a boy less than two years old with a congenital heart defect but otherwise immunologically healthy. The chain combines TRBV4-3 with TRBJ1-1; no firm D call. CDR3 sequence reads: CASSQDLGSVAEAFF. CDR3 nucleotides: TGCGCCAGCAGCCAAGATCTCGGATCGGTAGCTGAAGCTTTCTTT.